This T cell receptor (beta chain) is from a study of CD8 T cells in Susac syndrome. Sequencing of TCR beta, carried out with a high-throughput approach, was applied to CD8+ and CD4+ T cells from the blood. Germline V lookup: CDR1 LGHDT, CDR2 YNNKEL (reference sequence). CDR3 length: 14 amino acids. V lost 2 bases, J lost 0 bases, and 6 bases lay in between. cDNA came from about 0.46 to 1 ug RNA primed by random hexamers. One entry per CDR3 protein results from TCRdb running MiXCR on the immunoSEQ multiplex PCR reads. Among some 100,000 distinct CDR3 sequences, 90% to 98% were seen once, and the ten largest hold just over 0.095%.

This chain connects TRBV3-1 to TRBJ2-3; D gene unclear. Sequencing was performed on CD4+ T cells from PBMCs. The sequence came from a human donor in good health. CDR3 DNA: TGTGCCAGCAGCCAAACAATCAGCACAGATACGCAGTATTTT. Its translation: CASSQTISTDTQYF.